The entry that follows covers one T cell receptor (beta chain) sequence. What antigen it recognizes has not been identified. The sample belongs to a study of CXCR3-negative and CXCR3-positive naive CD8 T cells (dated by TCRdb to 2018 to 2020). As for the study more broadly: Approximately 140 million TRB reads were obtained in total, roughly 1.5 +/- 0.3 million reads per library. Diversity and physicochemical repertoire analyses covered 11 donors pooled from two independent experiments. The TRBV-TRBJ cluster analysis covered naive subsets from 5 donors and memory cells from 3 donors. Results and caveats for the whole study, not just this receptor: TRB CDR3s from CXCR3-positive naive cells showed higher hydrophobicity (lower Kidera factor 4), lower energy, and higher strength and volume indices than CXCR3-negative naive cells. Both naive subsets had comparably high repertoire diversity, while memory CD8+ T cells had much lower repertoire diversity. Surface CD5, linked to self-reactivity in mice, was comparable between naive subsets; TCR interaction strength was therefore also inferred from TRB CDR3 physicochemical properties. Freshly isolated PBMCs were used for most assays because CXCR3 expression went down partially after cryopreservation. TRBV-TRBJ usage was similar between naive CXCR3-negative and CXCR3-positive cells from the same donor, while memory cells showed distinct patterns.

In the germline V gene, CDR1 corresponds to LGHNA and CDR2 to YSLEER. Counted from cysteine to phenylalanine, this CDR3 has 17 amino acids. No DNA is listed. The sequencing machine was a NextSeq 550. The Human TCR Profiling Kit (MiLaboratory) was used to make UMI-labeled 5' RACE TRB cDNA libraries. The full amount of extracted RNA was used for cDNA synthesis, and the full amount of resulting cDNA was used for PCR amplification. Libraries were prepared in parallel using an identical number of PCR cycles. As for the original processing: With a minimum of two reads required per UMI, MIGEC and MiXCR pulled out about 57,000 +/- 9,900 unique UMI-labeled TRB cDNA molecules from each library. An average of approximately 40,000 +/- 10,000 functional in-frame TRB CDR3 nucleotide clonotypes without stop codons was found per library. After downsampling to 5000 UMI-labeled TRB molecules per sample, diversity metrics such as normalized Shannon-Wiener and Chao1 were calculated in VDJtools. For the central five CDR3 residues, VDJtools calculated physicochemical properties weighted by clonotype size, namely interaction energy, strength, volume and Kidera factor 4. Reads reprocessed by TCRdb are summarized as one entry per CDR3 protein sequence, and DNA is absent. For this entry, the V and J calls and clone size follow TCRdb and not the study's own pipeline. This sample's table carries about 5,200 distinct CDR3 sequences. The ten largest clonotypes hold roughly 2.6% of the sample.

For every CD8+ T cell subset, 300,000 cells were flow-sorted straight into RLT lysis buffer, and each subset was sorted in triplicate. To keep memory contaminants out, a stringent definition of naive CD8+ T cells was applied: CD45RO-CCR7+CD27+CD95-. Peripheral blood mononuclear cells were isolated from buffy coats by standard density gradient centrifugation. A FACSAria III was used to flow-sort naive CD8+ T cells into CXCR3-negative and CXCR3-positive populations. An RNeasy Mini Kit was used to extract total RNA from the sorted cells. The sample taken for sequencing was naive CXCR3- CD8+ T cells from blood. Per the publication, the cell subset or site label means: CD45RO-CCR7+CD27+CD95- naive CD8+ T cells lacking CXCR3 (TNR3-). The clonotype was recovered from a human donor in good health. Some clones in this sample may be carry-over from other donors' samples. Here the chain combines TRBV4-3 and TRBJ1-2. CDR3 reads: CASSQDHTRTPNYGYTF.